This T cell receptor (beta chain) appears in the sequencing data of a study of cytomegalovirus exposure and HLA in healthy donors. The CDR3 is 18 amino acids. V was pared by 3 bases and J by 4 bases, with 15 bases of the junction left unmatched. Germline values: CDR1 GTSNPN, CDR2 SVGIG (reference sequence). Profiled with immunoSEQ multiplex PCR; TCRdb holds only in-frame clones, not every one. Among roughly 330,000 clones listed, 87% were seen once. Among the 120 subjects of the validation cohort, separate from the approximately 670-subject first cohort, were the donors. This clone was seen only once.

The chain carries TRBV30 and TRBJ2-3; 11 bases align to TRBD2. The sequenced material came from PBMCs. The TCR sequence derives from a woman aged 25 to 39 in good health and CMV-seropositive. The CDR3 region is CAWSPLVPSGGWADTQYF. The CDR3 nucleotides read TGTGCCTGGAGCCCGTTGGTGCCTAGCGGGGGGTGGGCAGATACGCAGTATTTT.